Presented here are 5 T cell receptor beta chains from one specimen sequenced in a study of spatial heterogeneity in lung cancer. Study-wide findings and caveats: Expanded intratumoral alpha and beta TCR counts tracked tumor mutation counts.

As to time point: sample taken at primary tumor resection. No antigens are known for them. A single record per CDR3 protein comes from TCRdb applying MiXCR to the 5' RACE reads. This sample yields a few thousand distinct CDR3 sequences, of which 39% are seen a single time; roughly 30% belongs to the top ten. Sequencing used lung tumor tissue, obtained at surgery. The receptors were sampled from a male donor with early-stage non-small cell lung cancer.

This clonotype is judged medium-sized. V usage is TRBV10-3 and J usage is TRBJ2-1; possible D gene TRBD2, 6 bases. The CDR3 length is 13 residues. V lost 8 bases and J lost 8, with 16 bases in between. The germline V gene has CDR1 ENHRY and CDR2 SYGVKD. CDR3 sequence: CAIRGRLVDEQFF. The CDR3 bases are TGTGCCATCCGGGGGAGGTTGGTTGATGAGCAGTTCTTC.

This clonotype has at least ten counts. The chain employs TRBV12-3 or TRBV12-4 and TRBJ2-7; 10 bases are a match to TRBD1. CDR3 length equals 14 residues. Germline trimming cut 3 bases from V and 5 bases from J; bases unmatched to any gene: 4. The CDR3 spells CASSLGQGFDEQYF. The CDR3 DNA sequence: TGTGCCAGCAGTTTGGGACAGGGGTTCGACGAGCAGTACTTC.

This chain uses TRBV11-2 with TRBJ2-5, with 8 positions matching TRBD1. Germline V gene sequence: CDR1 SGHAT, CDR2 FQNNGV. This CDR3 has 15 residues. J gave up 5 bases and V 6 bases, and 11 bases lay outside the gene matches. The CDR3 region has the DNA TGTGCCAGCAGTGAGACAGGGGAAACTCGGGAGACCCAGTACTTC. Protein product: CASSETGETRETQYF.

The rearrangement joins TRBV7-9 to TRBJ2-3; 9 bases are shared with TRBD2. This CDR3 comprises 15 residues. CDR1 and CDR2 from the germline V gene are SEHNR and FQNEAQ (reference sequence). The V and J ends lost 1 base and 6 bases, in that order; junction bases with no gene match: 5. The CDR3 region has the DNA TGTGCCAGCAGCTTAGAGGGACTAGCAAGGGATACGCAGTATTTT. This gives the protein CASSLEGLARDTQYF.

The chain recombines TRBV11-2 with TRBJ2-5; the D gene is possibly TRBD2 (5 bases). The V gene lost 5 bases and the J gene lost 3 bases, with 16 bases spanning the gap. The CDR3 sequence is 15 residues long. CDR1 is SGHAT and CDR2 is FQNNGV in the germline V gene. The CDR3 sequence: CASSNLGLAKETQYF. The CDR3 nucleotides are TGTGCCAGCAGCAACCTGGGTCTAGCCAAAGAGACCCAGTACTTC.